This paragraph reports one TCR beta chain. The sample holds a few counts of this clonotype. Its cognate antigen has yet to be identified. Per-base quality was not reported, and no clone a single base away is much larger than it. What the treatment or condition label conveys for this sample: roughly 10-day PBMC culture with coronavirus spike peptide pools or control peptides (ViraFEST assay). CD4+ T cells from unexposed donors were collected before the COVID-19 pandemic (2011-2018). The study used the ViraFEST assay, which expanded antigen-specific T cells with peptide pools and then identified expanded clonotypes by TCR sequencing. Each well held 2.2 million or so PBMCs cultured with approximately 10 ug/ml peptide pools in IMDM containing about 5% human AB serum and roughly 10 IU/ml IL-2. On days 3 and 7, half of the culture medium was replaced with fresh IL-2-containing medium. After 9 to 10 days of culture, CD4+ T cells were isolated by negative selection using the EasySep CD4+ T cell isolation kit. As cell numbers permitted, CD4+ T cells from unexposed donors were tested for reactivity to SARS-CoV-2 S and N and to four common cold coronavirus spike pools. PBMCs were separated from whole blood using Ficoll-Paque Plus gradient centrifugation and then either used fresh or cryopreserved at -140C. Triplicate wells were generally used for each culture condition. The leukapheresis product for the unexposed donors was obtained through commercial purchase.

This entry belongs to a study of vaccination and CD4 T cells after COVID-19 (dated by TCRdb to between 2022 and 2023). With regard to the full study: The convalescent cohort comprised six males and four females, including two Hispanic individuals, seven Caucasians, two Asians and one multiracial person. Control cultures received a CEFX viral epitope pool as the positive control, an HIV-1 Nef peptide pool as the negative control, or no peptide. The spike-specific CD4+ TCR repertoire was compared before and after mRNA vaccination in 10 to 11 COVID-19 convalescent patients and a few infection-naive healthy vaccine recipients. Memory CD4+ T cell crossreactivity between SARS-CoV-2 and common cold coronavirus spike proteins was assessed at the TCR clonotype level in an earlier paper using these donors. Post-COVID blood samples from convalescent patients were collected a median of approximately 100 days after diagnosis, with a range of roughly 35 to 180 days. The time from the second vaccine dose to post-vaccine blood sampling had a median of roughly 70 days and ranged from 14 to 241 days. The cultures were stimulated with overlapping spike peptide pools from SARS-CoV-2 and from the common cold coronaviruses HCoV-NL63, HCoV-OC43 and HCoV-229E. Each participant got two doses of either the Pfizer-BioNTech BNT162b2 vaccine (n=8) or the Moderna mRNA-1273 vaccine (n=2). What the authors observed across the whole study: In convalescent patients, a median 86.3% of post-vaccine SARS-CoV-2-reactive clones were detected only after vaccination, and vaccine-specific priming was suggested by this finding. The median number of SARS-CoV-2-reactive clonotypes rose from 20 to 25 after infection to some 40 after vaccination, but the change was not significant. Of the vaccine-specific clones in convalescent patients, 304 of 307, or nearly all, reacted only to SARS-CoV-2 spike and did not cross-react with common cold coronaviruses. The study included relatively few convalescent patients and did not analyze early timepoints after natural infection.

Preparation of the library involved PCR. At the Johns Hopkins FTIC core, DNA from the cultured CD4+ T cells underwent TCR sequencing with the Oncomine TCR Beta short-read assay. The QIAamp micro DNA kit was used to extract genomic DNA from the cultured CD4+ T cells. Oncomine TCR Beta libraries from cultured CD4+ T cells were pooled with unique dual indexes and sequenced on an Illumina iSeq 100. On the authors' methods: Non-productive sequences were removed, and CDR3s not starting with C, not ending with F or W, or shorter than 7 amino acids were discarded. Antigen-specific clonotypes were identified with the MANAFEST web application by comparing peptide-stimulated wells with reference and other culture wells. An FDR below 0.05, an odds ratio above 5, and a productive frequency above 0.1% in at least two of three replicate wells were required for clones to be considered positive. Cross-reactive clonotypes were defined as significantly expanded in both SARS-CoV-2 spike wells and at least one common cold coronavirus spike condition. Using R version 3.6.1, CDR3 homology was evaluated through Levenshtein distances (stringdist) along with unrooted phylogenetic trees (ape). TCRdb cleaned the public reads at Q25 with fastp, built clones with MiXCR and kept in-frame beta chains. Under each unique CDR3 protein, matching rows form one entry showing the most common genes and DNA. TCRdb's processing, not the authors', yielded these V and J calls. Across this sample there are about 6,900 distinct CDR3 sequences, with roughly a quarter seen only once. The ten biggest clones cover approximately 29% of the sample.

CDR1 and CDR2, looked up from the germline V gene, are SGHRS and YFSETQ. After removal of 4 bases from V and 5 bases from J, the junction retains 3 bases not matched to a gene. The CDR3 runs 13 residues from the cysteine to the phenylalanine. Of the read, only the CDR3 DNA is kept; its 39 bases are in frame from base 1. The clonotype was recovered from a human donor in good health. Sequenced: CD4+ T cells from blood, cultured in vitro. The chain is encoded by TRBV5-1 joined to TRBJ1-2, with 9 central nucleotides matching TRBD1. CDR3 protein: CASSVGQGYGYTF. The DNA sequence follows: TGCGCCAGCAGCGTCGGACAGGGGTATGGCTACACCTTC.